One sample yielded the 16 T cell receptor beta chains listed below, sequenced in a study of cytomegalovirus exposure and HLA in healthy donors (dated 2017 in TCRdb). Receptor amplification or capture employed the immunoSEQ multiplex PCR assay. TCRdb limited this immuneACCESS table to in-frame rearrangements with V and J called. A share of clones is missing; checked studies link under half to unresolved V genes, and the rest is unexplained. The sample table contains 60,000 to 65,000 clones; only one count was recorded for roughly 96% of them. The top ten hold approximately 6% of the sample. The sample was PBMCs. Receptors were obtained from a woman aged 18-29 years in good health and CMV-seropositive.

The chain is built from TRBV5-6 and TRBJ2-1; 9 bases align to TRBD1. The CDR3 contains 14 residues. Looked up from germline, CDR1 is SGHDT and CDR2 is YYEEEE. V lost 3 bases and J lost 5; bases outside the gene matches: 3. The CDR3 nucleotides are TGTGCCAGCAGCTCCCGGGACAGGGACAATGAGCAGTTCTTC. Residues: CASSSRDRDNEQFF. Full variable domain (remainder filled in from reference TRBV5-6 and TRBJ2-1): DAGVTQSPTHLIKTRGQQVTLRCSPKSGHDTVSWYQQALGQGPQFIFQYYEEEERQRGNFPDRFSGHQFPNYSSELNVNALLLGDSALYLCASSSRDRDNEQFFGPGTRLTVL.

The V call is TRBV15, the J call TRBJ1-2; a weak D match, TRBD1 (5 bases). Germline CDR1 is LNHNV and CDR2 is YYDKDF (reference sequence). The CDR3 has 14 residues. V lost 4 bases and J 4 bases, leaving 13 bases between the germline ends. The DNA for the CDR3 is TGTGCCACCAGCATCCGGAGGGGAGGCTATGGCTACACCTTC. Its protein product is CATSIRRGGYGYTF.

The chain couples TRBV7-7 to TRBJ2-1; 8 positions agree with TRBD2. V lost 5 bases, J lost 6 bases, and 12 bases stayed unmatched. The germline V gene has CDR1 SSHAT and CDR2 FNYEAQ (reference sequence). The CDR3 spans 16 residues. CDR3 nucleotide sequence: TGTGCCAGCAGCCCCACCGGGACTAGTATTTTCAATGAGCAGTTCTTC. It encodes CASSPTGTSIFNEQFF. Full variable domain (rest looked up from reference TRBV7-7 and TRBJ2-1): GAGVSQSPRYKVTKRGQDVTLRCDPISSHATLYWYQQALGQGPEFLTYFNYEAQPDKSGLPSDRFSAERPEGSISTLTIQRTEQRDSAMYRCASSPTGTSIFNEQFFGPGTRLTVL.

V is TRBV18 and J is TRBJ2-2; the match to TRBD2 covers 13 bases. There are 17 residues in the CDR3. CDR1 and CDR2 (germline): KGHSH, LQKENI. Trimming at V came to 3 bases and at J to 5 bases, leaving 6 bases not matched to a gene. The CDR3 bases are TGTGCCAGCTCACCCGTGACTAGCGGGGGGAAGACCGGGGAGCTGTTTTTT. Translating gives CASSPVTSGGKTGELFF.

The V gene is TRBV5-1, the J gene TRBJ1-3; TRBD1 agrees at 9 bases. Trimming at V came to 0 bases and at J to 8 bases, leaving 6 bases not matched to a gene. The length of the CDR3 is 15 residues. CDR1 is SGHRS and CDR2 is YFSETQ in the germline V gene. The DNA for the CDR3 is TGCGCCAGCAGCTTGGAGGGACAGGGTTCGGACACCATATATTTT. Its protein is CASSLEGQGSDTIYF.

The rearrangement joins TRBV11-3 to TRBJ2-1, with 8 bases identical to TRBD2. Germline V gene sequence: CDR1 SGHNT, CDR2 YENEEA. CDR3 length: 16 amino acids. The V and J ends lost 1 base and 3 bases, in that order; junction bases with no gene match: 5. This CDR3 is CASSLVVREDYNEQFF. In nucleotides, the CDR3 is TGTGCCAGCAGCTTAGTGGTGCGGGAGGACTACAATGAGCAGTTCTTC.

This sequence joins TRBV18 and TRBJ1-1; D might be TRBD1 (6 bases). This CDR3 comprises 15 residues. The V gene lost 6 bases and the J gene lost 3 bases, with 17 bases spanning the gap. CDR1 KGHSH and CDR2 LQKENI come from the germline V gene. DNA of the CDR3: TGTGCCAGCTCGCGACAGGATATGAGGGACACTGAAGCTTTCTTT. Translated: CASSRQDMRDTEAFF. Looking up the rest from reference TRBV18 and TRBJ1-1 gives the full variable domain: NAGVMQNPRHLVRRRGQEARLRCSPMKGHSHVYWYRQLPEEGLKFMVYLQKENIIDESGMPKERFSAEFPKEGPSILRIQQVVRGDSAAYFCASSRQDMRDTEAFFGQGTRLTVV.

The V gene is TRBV9, the J gene TRBJ2-5; TRBD2 agrees at 9 bases. After removal of 2 bases from V and 3 bases from J, the junction contained 11 bases not matched to a gene. The CDR3 loop spans 17 amino acids. Germline V gene data show CDR1 as SGDLS and CDR2 as YYNGEE. The DNA for the CDR3 is TGTGCCAGCAGCGTGGGAGGGAACGCGGGGGGGAAAGAGACCCAGTACTTC. Its translation: CASSVGGNAGGKETQYF. Supplemented by reference TRBV9 and TRBJ2-5, the full variable domain reads DSGVTQTPKHLITATGQRVTLRCSPRSGDLSVYWYQQSLDQGLQFLIQYYNGEERAKGNILERFSAQQFPDLHSELNLSSLELGDSALYFCASSVGGNAGGKETQYFGPGTRLLVL.

The chain uses TRBV4-1 and TRBJ1-4; 9 bases align to TRBD1. Trimming removed 4 bases from V and 0 bases from J; junction bases left unmatched: 3. This CDR3 is built from 16 residues. CDR1 and CDR2 from the germline V gene are MGHRA and YSYEKL. CDR3 protein: CASSRGTGSTNEKLFF. For the CDR3, the DNA is TGCGCCAGCAGCCGAGGGACAGGGTCAACTAATGAAAAACTGTTTTTT.

This rearrangement joins TRBV7-9 to TRBJ2-7; D not certain. This CDR3 is 12 amino acids long. Per the germline V gene, CDR1 is SEHNR and CDR2 is FQNEAQ (reference sequence). Between the trimmed V and J ends, which lost 5 bases and 2 bases, there was a span of 7 bases. This CDR3 reads CASSPPAYEQYF. CDR3 bases: TGTGCCAGCAGCCCACCGGCCTACGAGCAGTACTTC.

This sequence joins TRBV7-2 and TRBJ1-2, with 12 positions matching TRBD1. This CDR3 comprises 16 residues. Germline CDR1 reads SGHTA; CDR2 reads FQGNSA. The ends lost 5 bases at V and 7 bases at J; junction bases unmatched: 11. DNA for the CDR3: TGTGCCAGCAGCCCCACTGGGGACAGGGGGCGAATTGGCTACACCTTC. Residues: CASSPTGDRGRIGYTF.

This chain uses TRBV6-5 with TRBJ2-7; a weak D match, TRBD1 (6 bases). Between the trimmed V and J ends, which lost 2 bases and 2 bases, there was a span of 16 bases. The CDR3 spans 16 residues. CDR1 MNHEY and CDR2 SVGAGI come from the germline V gene. The CDR3 DNA reads as TGTGCCAGCAGTTACCGACAGGAGCCCGGAACCTACGAGCAGTACTTC. Its protein product is CASSYRQEPGTYEQYF.

This chain joins TRBV29-1 and TRBJ2-3, with D possibly matching TRBD2 (6 bases). V dropped 0 bases and J dropped 2 bases, with 12 bases sitting between them. CDR1 is SQVTM, CDR2 ANQGSEA, per germline. The CDR3 is made up of 15 amino acids. CDR3 coding DNA: TGCAGCGTTGAAGAGGGACGGGAGTCCACAGATACGCAGTATTTT. Protein: CSVEEGRESTDTQYF.

The V call is TRBV19, the J call TRBJ2-3; TRBD2 aligns across 7 bases. The CDR3 contains 15 residues. Germline lookup yields CDR1 LNHDA and CDR2 SQIVND (reference sequence). The V segment lost 3 bases and the J segment 1 base; nucleotides outside the gene matches: 4. CDR3 bases: TGTGCCAGTAGTATGAGGCTAGCGGGCACAGATACGCAGTATTTT. Residues: CASSMRLAGTDTQYF. Looking up the rest from reference TRBV19 and TRBJ2-3 gives the full variable domain: DGGITQSPKYLFRKEGQNVTLSCEQNLNHDAMYWYRQDPGQGLRLIYYSQIVNDFQKGDIAEGYSVSREKKESFPLTVTSAQKNPTAFYLCASSMRLAGTDTQYFGPGTRLTVL.

The chain combines TRBV5-1 with TRBJ1-2, with D possibly matching TRBD1 (5 bases). Germline V gene data show CDR1 as SGHRS and CDR2 as YFSETQ. The CDR3 is 11 residues long. Trimming pared 4 bases from V and 8 bases from J, leaving 9 bases between. This chain's CDR3 is CASSRGGGYTF. As DNA, the CDR3 is TGCGCCAGCAGCCGGGGGGGAGGCTACACCTTC.

The chain links TRBV10-3 to TRBJ2-3, with 8 bases aligning to TRBD2. The CDR3 consists of 14 residues. V lost 4 bases, J lost 3 bases, and 3 bases stayed unmatched. Germline V gene sequence: CDR1 ENHRY, CDR2 SYGVKD. The CDR3 DNA follows: TGTGCCATCAGTGGTAGCGGGAAAACAGATACGCAGTATTTT. This sequence encodes CAISGSGKTDTQYF.